These 11 T cell receptor beta chains were all obtained from the same sample, sequenced in a study of blood T cell repertoires in COVID-19. Sequencing used immunoSEQ multiplex PCR; TCRdb keeps in-frame clones, though not all of them. Of some 110,000 clones listed, 81% were seen once; the top ten hold roughly two fifths. The sample taken for sequencing was peripheral blood. These receptors originate from an elderly man with acute or convalescent COVID-19.

This chain connects TRBV9 to TRBJ2-7; 7 nucleotides match TRBD1. The CDR3 runs 15 residues. The germline CDR1 and CDR2 sequences are SGDLS and YYNGEE. The V gene end was trimmed by 3 bases and the J gene end by 0 bases; junction bases not matched to a gene: 6. CDR3 in DNA: TGTGCCAGCAGCGCGACAGGGTCCAGCTCCTACGAGCAGTACTTC. This encodes CASSATGSSSYEQYF.

The gene calls are TRBV28 and TRBJ2-3; 10 nucleotides match TRBD2. The CDR3 spans 16 residues. V lost 4 bases to trimming and J lost 3 bases; unmatched junction nucleotides: 7. Germline lookup yields CDR1 MDHEN and CDR2 SYDVKM. The CDR3: CASSSSSGRGTDTQYF. The DNA for the CDR3 is TGTGCCAGCAGTTCCTCTAGCGGGAGAGGGACAGATACGCAGTATTTT.

The chain joins TRBV28 to TRBJ2-7; 7 bases map to TRBD1. The CDR3 extends over 14 amino acids. With 5 bases clipped from V and 5 bases from J, the junction kept 9 bases outside the gene matches. Germline values: CDR1 MDHEN, CDR2 SYDVKM. CDR3 DNA: TGTGCCAGCAGTACCCTGGGACAGAAAAACGAGCAGTACTTC. Protein: CASSTLGQKNEQYF.

The chain links TRBV7-9 to TRBJ2-1, with 12 bases identical to TRBD1. The V segment lost 2 bases and the J segment 8 bases; nucleotides outside the gene matches: 10. The germline V gene has CDR1 SEHNR and CDR2 FQNEAQ (reference sequence). The CDR3 totals 17 residues. The CDR3 region is CASSLYGTGTGGDEQFF. CDR3 DNA: TGTGCCAGCAGCTTATACGGGACCGGGACAGGGGGCGATGAGCAGTTCTTC.

This rearrangement joins TRBV29-1 to TRBJ2-5; TRBD1 agrees at 8 bases. Per the germline V gene, CDR1 is SQVTM and CDR2 is ANQGSEA. This CDR3 is 13 amino acids long. Trimming at V came to 7 bases and at J to 4 bases, leaving 8 bases not matched to a gene. The CDR3 sequence is CSAAVRGRETQYF. For the CDR3, the DNA is TGCAGCGCCGCGGTCAGGGGGCGAGAGACCCAGTACTTC.

A single count supports this clone. This rearrangement joins TRBV4-1 to TRBJ1-2; D may be TRBD1 (5 bases). Germline-derived CDR1 and CDR2 are MGHRA and YSYEKL. The CDR3 length is 16 residues. Trimming removed 1 base at V and 4 bases at J, with 16 bases between. CDR3 sequence (DNA): TGCGCCAGCAGCCAAGTCGTTGGGAACAGGCGCTATGGCTACACCTTC. This codes for CASSQVVGNRRYGYTF.

This clone was seen only once. The chain carries TRBV5-1 and TRBJ1-5, with D tentatively TRBD1 (5 bases). CDR3 length equals 15 residues. Germline assignment: CDR1 SGHRS and CDR2 YFSETQ. Trimming left V 3 bases short and J 5 bases short, with 15 bases between. The CDR3 region is CASSSGAGGHQPQHF. The CDR3 nucleotides are TGCGCCAGCAGCTCGGGCGCCGGGGGACATCAGCCCCAGCATTTT.

The chain combines TRBV11-2 with TRBJ2-2, with D unclear. The CDR3 sequence is 13 residues long. V lost 1 base and J lost 6, with 6 bases in between. Looked up from germline, CDR1 is SGHAT and CDR2 is FQNNGV. The CDR3, as DNA: TGTGCCAGCAGCTTAGTGCGGTCCGGGGAGCTGTTTTTT. This gives the protein CASSLVRSGELFF.

The chain uses TRBV19 and TRBJ1-4, with D perhaps matching TRBD1 (5 bases). There are 12 residues in the CDR3. V was pared by 3 bases and J by 11 bases, with 10 bases between. Germline lookup yields CDR1 LNHDA and CDR2 SQIVND (reference sequence). The CDR3 nucleotides read TGTGCCAGTAGTATTCTTTCAGGGAAACTGTTTTTT. Translated: CASSILSGKLFF.

This clone was seen only once. The CDR3 sequence is CATSREGLAGPYEQYF. The DNA for the CDR3 is TGTGCCACCAGCAGAGAGGGGCTAGCGGGGCCCTACGAGCAGTACTTC. The genes are TRBV15 and TRBJ2-7; 9 bases align to TRBD2. The CDR3 is made up of 16 amino acids. CDR1 is LNHNV and CDR2 is YYDKDF in the germline V gene (reference sequence). The V segment lost 0 bases and the J segment 2 bases; nucleotides outside the gene matches: 5.

The chain joins TRBV24-1 to TRBJ2-1; 7 bases agree with TRBD1. Germline loops: CDR1 KGHDR, CDR2 SFDVKD. The CDR3 has 16 amino acids. The junction had 6 bases not matched to a gene; V was cut back by 4 bases and J by 1 base. CDR3 nucleotides: TGTGCCACCAGTGACTCACAGGGGATATCCTACAATGAGCAGTTCTTC. Translated: CATSDSQGISYNEQFF.